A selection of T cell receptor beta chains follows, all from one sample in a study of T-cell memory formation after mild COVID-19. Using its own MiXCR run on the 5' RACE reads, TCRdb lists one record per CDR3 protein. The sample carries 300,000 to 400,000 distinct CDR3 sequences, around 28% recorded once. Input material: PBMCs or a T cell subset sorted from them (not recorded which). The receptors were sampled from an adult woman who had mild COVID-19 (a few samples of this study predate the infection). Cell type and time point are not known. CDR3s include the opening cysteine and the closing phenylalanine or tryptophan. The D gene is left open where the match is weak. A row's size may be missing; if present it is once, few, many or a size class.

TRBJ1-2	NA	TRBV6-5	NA	TGTGCCAGCAGTTACCCCAACAAGGGTGGCTATGGCTACACCTTC	CASSYPNKGGYGYTF
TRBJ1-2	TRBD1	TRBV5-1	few	TGCGCCAGCAGCTTGGGGGCGGCGACAGGGGTCGACTATGGCTACACCTTC	CASSLGAATGVDYGYTF
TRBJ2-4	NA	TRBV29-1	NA	TGCAGCGTTGAAGATTCAGGGAAAAACATTCAGTACTTC	CSVEDSGKNIQYF
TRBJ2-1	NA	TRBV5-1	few	TGCGCCAGCAGCTTGGTTTATGGGTATAGCGAGACCCTGAACAATGAGCAGTTCTTC	CASSLVYGYSETLNNEQFF
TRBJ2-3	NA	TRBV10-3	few	TGTGCCATCAGTGAACGGGGACCCCCCACAGATACGCAGTATTTT	CAISERGPPTDTQYF
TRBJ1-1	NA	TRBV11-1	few	TGTGCCAGCGGAGAGAGGGTGAACACTGAAGCTTTCTTT	CASGERVNTEAFF
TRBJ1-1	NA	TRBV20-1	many	TGCAGTGCTACGGCGGGGGGGGCTTGGACTGAAGCTTTCTTT	CSATAGGAWTEAFF
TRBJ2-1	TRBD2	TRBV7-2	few	TGTGCCAGCAGCTTAGAAAGCGGGGGGCCCTACAATGAGCAGTTCTTC	CASSLESGGPYNEQFF
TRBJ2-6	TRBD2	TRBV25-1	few	TGTGCCAGCAGTGAGTGGGAACTAGCGGGGAGTAGAGCCAACGTCCTGACTTTC	CASSEWELAGSRANVLTF
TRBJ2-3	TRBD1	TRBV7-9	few	TGTGCCAGCAGCTCTCGACAGGGGTTGACAGATACGCAGTATTTT	CASSSRQGLTDTQYF
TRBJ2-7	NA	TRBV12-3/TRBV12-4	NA	TGTGCCAGCAGTTTAGCGCGGGGCCGCCGCTCCTACGAGCAGTACTTC	CASSLARGRRSYEQYF
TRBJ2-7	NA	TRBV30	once	TGTGCCTGGAGTGTACTTGGTACCTACGAGCAGTACTTC	CAWSVLGTYEQYF
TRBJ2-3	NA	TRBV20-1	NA	TGCAGTGCTAGTGAAAGAACAGATACGCAGTATTTT	CSASERTDTQYF
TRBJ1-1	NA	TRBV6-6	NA	TGTGCCAGCGCACAGGGAGTTTCCACTGAAGCTTTCTTT	CASAQGVSTEAFF
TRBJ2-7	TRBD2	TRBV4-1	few	TGCGCCAGCAGCCCCGCCGCCAGCGGGGTGATGTACGAGCAGTACTTC	CASSPAASGVMYEQYF
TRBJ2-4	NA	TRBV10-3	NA	TGTGCCATCAGTGAGGGAGGGCTAGCCAAAAACATTCAGTACTTC	CAISEGGLAKNIQYF
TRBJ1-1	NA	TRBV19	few	TGTGCCAGTAGTATTGGAGGGGTACTCATGAACACTGAAGCTTTCTTT	CASSIGGVLMNTEAFF
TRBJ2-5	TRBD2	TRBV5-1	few	TGCGCCAGCAGCTCCAGAGTTGCCGGGGGGGAGACCCAGTACTTC	CASSSRVAGGETQYF
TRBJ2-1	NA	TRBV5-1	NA	TGCGCCAGCAGGACCGGCGCCAGCTCCTACAATGAGCAGTTCTTC	CASRTGASSYNEQFF
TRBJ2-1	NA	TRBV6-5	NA	TGTGCCAGCAGTTACGGGGCCAGCTCCTACAATGAGCAGTTCTTC	CASSYGASSYNEQFF
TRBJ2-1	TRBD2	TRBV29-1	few	TGCAGCGCCCGGGGAGGGTTTAGTGAGCAGTTCTTC	CSARGGFSEQFF
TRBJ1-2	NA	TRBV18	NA	TGTGCCAGCTCACCACCGCGGGGTAGCGACTATGGCTACACCTTC	CASSPPRGSDYGYTF
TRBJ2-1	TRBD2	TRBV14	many	TGTGCCAGCAGCGGACTAGCGGGGGGCAATGAGCAGTTCTTC	CASSGLAGGNEQFF
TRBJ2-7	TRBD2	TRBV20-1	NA	TGCAGTGCTAGGGGAGCCCTAGCGGGACTCTACGAGCAGTACTTC	CSARGALAGLYEQYF
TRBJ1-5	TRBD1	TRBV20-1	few	TGCAGTGCTAGAGGGAGTGGGGAACAGGGGGTGGCCACTGTTCAGCCCCAGCATTTT	CSARGSGEQGVATVQPQHF
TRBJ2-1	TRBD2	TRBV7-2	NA	TGTGCCAGCAGCTTAGATTCACTAGCGGGAGGGTACAATGAGCAGTTCTTC	CASSLDSLAGGYNEQFF
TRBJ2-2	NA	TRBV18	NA	TGTGCCAGCTCACCATTGGAGGCCGGGGAGCTGTTTTTT	CASSPLEAGELFF
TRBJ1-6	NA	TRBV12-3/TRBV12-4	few	TGTGCCAGCAGTTTTAACCGGGGCGCAGGGCGGGATTCACCCCTCCACTTT	CASSFNRGAGRDSPLHF
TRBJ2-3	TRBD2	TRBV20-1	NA	TGCAGTGCTAGCCGGAGCGGGGGGTCGACAGATACGCAGTATTTT	CSASRSGGSTDTQYF
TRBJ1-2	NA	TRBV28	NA	TGTGCCAGCAGTTTATCGATCATCTATGGCTACACCTTC	CASSLSIIYGYTF
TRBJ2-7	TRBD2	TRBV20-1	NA	TGCAGTGTTCAGCGGGATACAAACTACGAGCAGTACTTC	CSVQRDTNYEQYF
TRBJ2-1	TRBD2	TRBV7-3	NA	TGTGCCAGCAGCTCCCTGACTAGCGGGTCTAACAATGAGCAGTTCTTC	CASSSLTSGSNNEQFF
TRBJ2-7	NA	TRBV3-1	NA	TGTGCCAGCAGACAAACTAGCAGGTACGAGCAGTACTTC	CASRQTSRYEQYF
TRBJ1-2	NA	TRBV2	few	TGTGCCAGCCAACAGGAGGTCTATGGCTACACCTTC	CASQQEVYGYTF
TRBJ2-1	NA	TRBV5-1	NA	TGCGCCAGCAATCAGGGGTCCTACAATGAGCAGTTCTTC	CASNQGSYNEQFF
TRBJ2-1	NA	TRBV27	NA	TGTGCCAGCAGTCTCCAACCAGGGAATGAGCAGTTCTTC	CASSLQPGNEQFF
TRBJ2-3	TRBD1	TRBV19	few	TGTGCCAGTAGTACCAGACAGGGGGAATGGTGGATAGCAGATACGCAGTATTTT	CASSTRQGEWWIADTQYF
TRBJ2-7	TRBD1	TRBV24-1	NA	TGTGCCACCAGTGAATCCGGGACAGGGGGCTTCTACGAGCAGTACTTC	CATSESGTGGFYEQYF